This T cell receptor beta chain was profiled in a study of blood T cell repertoires in COVID-19. Germline CDR1 reads SGHNT; CDR2 reads YYREEE (reference sequence). The CDR3 runs to 12 residues. The V gene lost 0 bases and the J gene lost 6 bases, with 3 bases spanning the gap. Original processing notes: Using reference gene primer amplification, nucleated cell counts were estimated. Method: immunoSEQ multiplex PCR; TCRdb's copy keeps in-frame clones and lacks some. V, J and clone size reflect that table, while D and trimming were determined from the DNA. The sample yields about 250,000 clones, approximately 78% seen once. Those enrolled, adults aged 18 to 89 years, came from 25 or so US areas.

This sequence originates from a man aged 35-49 years who had been exposed to COVID-19. The sequencing sample was made of PBMCs or T cells enriched from blood (not recorded which). This sequence joins TRBV5-4 and TRBJ2-2; D call uncertain. The CDR3 protein is CASSLAAGELFF. The CDR3 nucleotides are TGTGCCAGCAGCTTGGCAGCCGGGGAGCTGTTTTTT.